This paragraph reports one T cell receptor (beta chain). Its antigen remains unidentified. Different DNA sequences within this sample yield the same CDR3. The germline CDR1 and CDR2 sequences are MNHEY and SVGAGI. V shed 2 bases and J shed 4 bases, with 6 bases lying between them. The CDR3 totals 13 residues. These data belong to a study of OX40 agonist ivuxolimab in advanced cancers. Overall study: At doses from 0.01 to 10 mg/kg, patients were given intravenous ivuxolimab every 2 weeks. Recorded diagnoses for dose-escalation patients were hepatocellular carcinoma, melanoma, renal cell or head and neck cancer. The study, taken as a whole, reports: Partial responders at 0.1-3.0 mg/kg had among the lowest clonal expansion. Normalized T-cell clonal expansion was also low in some nonresponders.

The table came from immunoSEQ multiplex PCR; TCRdb's copy has only in-frame clones and leaves some out. The repertoire holds approximately 72,000 clones, with just over 85% as singletons. This specimen consisted of CD4+ or CD8+ T cells sorted from blood, obtained in a trial of the OX40 agonist ivuxolimab. This chain joins TRBV6-5 and TRBJ1-5; D is ambiguous. The source is an adult with an advanced solid tumor such as melanoma, head and neck, liver or kidney cancer. The CDR3 coding sequence is TGTGCCAGCAGTTACCGGGGAAATCAGCCCCAGCATTTT. It is translated as CASSYRGNQPQHF.